A selection of T cell receptor beta chains follows, all from one sample in a study of blood T cell repertoires in COVID-19. Profiled with immunoSEQ multiplex PCR; TCRdb holds only in-frame clones, not every one. The top ten hold about a sixth of the sample, which has about 92,000 clones, about 83% seen once. The sample was peripheral blood. These receptors were collected from a woman aged 60-75 years with COVID-19, enrolled during active disease. Both conserved end residues are part of each CDR3. A D gene is named only where the DNA matches it firmly. Expanded clones get a size class; other rows say once, few or many, or leave the size out.

J gene: TRBJ1-2; D gene: TRBD1; V gene: TRBV5-8; clone size: .; CDR3 DNA: TGTGCCAGCAGCCGGGACAGGGACTATGGCTACACCTTC; CDR3 protein: CASSRDRDYGYTF
J gene: TRBJ2-7; D gene: .; V gene: TRBV6-5; clone size: .; CDR3 DNA: TGTGCCAGCGAGACAGTACAGGGTTCCTACGAGCAGTACTTC; CDR3 protein: CASETVQGSYEQYF
J gene: TRBJ2-2; D gene: .; V gene: TRBV14; clone size: once; CDR3 DNA: TGTGCCAGCAGCCAATTGGGGCTCACGAACACCGGGGAGCTGTTTTTT; CDR3 protein: CASSQLGLTNTGELFF
J gene: TRBJ1-1; D gene: .; V gene: TRBV5-1; clone size: .; CDR3 DNA: TGCGCCAGCAGCGGGGGTGCGCCGGGGGGCACTGAAGCTTTCTTT; CDR3 protein: CASSGGAPGGTEAFF
J gene: TRBJ1-1; D gene: TRBD1; V gene: TRBV28; clone size: .; CDR3 DNA: TGTGCCAGCAGTTCGGGACAGGGAAACACTGAAGCTTTCTTT; CDR3 protein: CASSSGQGNTEAFF
J gene: TRBJ1-1; D gene: .; V gene: TRBV29-1; clone size: .; CDR3 DNA: TGCAGCAGTAGACAGGCGAACACTGAAGCTTTCTTT; CDR3 protein: CSSRQANTEAFF
J gene: TRBJ1-5; D gene: TRBD1; V gene: TRBV6-5; clone size: .; CDR3 DNA: TGTGCCAGCGGGACAGGGGGCAATTGGCCCCAGCATTTT; CDR3 protein: CASGTGGNWPQHF
J gene: TRBJ2-5; D gene: .; V gene: TRBV7-9; clone size: .; CDR3 DNA: TGTGCCAGCAGCTTACAGGGGTACCAAGAGACCCAGTACTTC; CDR3 protein: CASSLQGYQETQYF
J gene: TRBJ1-2; D gene: .; V gene: TRBV18; clone size: .; CDR3 DNA: TGTGCCAGCTCACCCTTTCATGTTACACAGGTCAACGGCTACACCTTC; CDR3 protein: CASSPFHVTQVNGYTF
J gene: TRBJ2-1; D gene: .; V gene: TRBV20-1; clone size: .; CDR3 DNA: TGCAGTGCTAACAGATACAATGAGCAGTTCTTC; CDR3 protein: CSANRYNEQFF
J gene: TRBJ2-7; D gene: TRBD1; V gene: TRBV12-3/TRBV12-4; clone size: .; CDR3 DNA: TGTGCCAGCGGACAGGGAGCCTACGAGCAGTACTTC; CDR3 protein: CASGQGAYEQYF
J gene: TRBJ2-5; D gene: TRBD2; V gene: TRBV11-2; clone size: .; CDR3 DNA: TGTGCCAGCAACAGAGAGCGGGGGCAAGGGACCCAGTACTTC; CDR3 protein: CASNRERGQGTQYF
J gene: TRBJ2-3; D gene: .; V gene: TRBV24-1; clone size: once; CDR3 DNA: TGTGCCACCAGTGACCACACAGATACGCAGTATTTT; CDR3 protein: CATSDHTDTQYF
J gene: TRBJ1-4; D gene: .; V gene: TRBV5-8; clone size: .; CDR3 DNA: TGTGCCAGCAGCCCCTTCTGGGGGGGGAGTGAAAAACTGTTTTTT; CDR3 protein: CASSPFWGGSEKLFF
J gene: TRBJ1-5; D gene: .; V gene: TRBV2; clone size: .; CDR3 DNA: TGTGCCAGCAGCAAGACAGGCAATCAGCCCCAGCATTTT; CDR3 protein: CASSKTGNQPQHF
J gene: TRBJ2-3; D gene: .; V gene: TRBV7-9; clone size: .; CDR3 DNA: TGTGCCAGCATCCTACCGGCTAGCCTTAGCACAGATACGCAGTATTTT; CDR3 protein: CASILPASLSTDTQYF
J gene: TRBJ2-7; D gene: TRBD1; V gene: TRBV5-4; clone size: .; CDR3 DNA: TGTGCCAGCAGCTTGGAACAGGGGGCGTACGAGCAGTACTTC; CDR3 protein: CASSLEQGAYEQYF
J gene: TRBJ1-6; D gene: .; V gene: TRBV7-2; clone size: .; CDR3 DNA: TGTGCCAGCAGCTTAGCGCTGATCGGTAGCTCCTATAATTCACCCCTCCACTTT; CDR3 protein: CASSLALIGSSYNSPLHF
J gene: TRBJ2-2; D gene: .; V gene: TRBV19; clone size: .; CDR3 DNA: TGTGCCAGTAGTATTCGTCTAATTCCGAACACCGGGGAGCTGTTTTTT; CDR3 protein: CASSIRLIPNTGELFF
J gene: TRBJ2-5; D gene: .; V gene: TRBV6-1; clone size: .; CDR3 DNA: TGTGCCAGCAGTGAAATCGGCAGGATCGGAGAGACCCAGTACTTC; CDR3 protein: CASSEIGRIGETQYF
J gene: TRBJ1-3; D gene: .; V gene: TRBV4-3; clone size: .; CDR3 DNA: TGCGCCAGCAGCCAAGTGCTATCTAGGAACACCATATATTTT; CDR3 protein: CASSQVLSRNTIYF
J gene: TRBJ2-7; D gene: TRBD1; V gene: TRBV6-5; clone size: .; CDR3 DNA: TGTGCCAGCAGACCCGGGACAGGGTTCTACGAGCAGTACTTC; CDR3 protein: CASRPGTGFYEQYF
J gene: TRBJ1-4; D gene: TRBD1; V gene: TRBV5-1; clone size: .; CDR3 DNA: TGCGCCAGCAGCGCTTCGACAGGGGTTGAAAAACTGTTTTTT; CDR3 protein: CASSASTGVEKLFF
J gene: TRBJ2-1; D gene: TRBD2; V gene: TRBV4-3; clone size: .; CDR3 DNA: TGCGCCAGCAGCCGACTACCGGGAGGAAATGAGCAGTTCTTC; CDR3 protein: CASSRLPGGNEQFF
J gene: TRBJ2-1; D gene: .; V gene: TRBV7-2; clone size: .; CDR3 DNA: TGTGCCAGCAGCTGGGGCATGAGTAGCTCCTACAATGAGCAGTTCTTC; CDR3 protein: CASSWGMSSSYNEQFF
J gene: TRBJ2-3; D gene: .; V gene: TRBV2; clone size: .; CDR3 DNA: TGTGCCAGCAGTGTGTGGGGGGGCACAGATACGCAGTATTTT; CDR3 protein: CASSVWGGTDTQYF
J gene: TRBJ2-3; D gene: .; V gene: TRBV2; clone size: .; CDR3 DNA: TGTGCCAGCCAGGGTTTCAATACGCAGTATTTT; CDR3 protein: CASQGFNTQYF
J gene: TRBJ1-6; D gene: .; V gene: TRBV5-1; clone size: .; CDR3 DNA: TGCGCCAGCGCGGGGGGGCCTGATTCACCCCTCCACTTT; CDR3 protein: CASAGGPDSPLHF
J gene: TRBJ1-4; D gene: .; V gene: TRBV7-2; clone size: .; CDR3 DNA: TGTGCCAGCAGCTTAGGGTTTGGGGGCGCGAGTGAAAAACTGTTTTTT; CDR3 protein: CASSLGFGGASEKLFF
J gene: TRBJ1-4; D gene: .; V gene: TRBV29-1; clone size: .; CDR3 DNA: TGCAGCGCCGGTGGGGGGGCAGGCGAAAAACTGTTTTTT; CDR3 protein: CSAGGGAGEKLFF
J gene: TRBJ1-2; D gene: .; V gene: TRBV5-1; clone size: once; CDR3 DNA: TGCGCCAGCAGCTTGGGGGGGCCCAACTATGGCTACACCTTC; CDR3 protein: CASSLGGPNYGYTF
J gene: TRBJ1-5; D gene: TRBD1; V gene: TRBV2; clone size: .; CDR3 DNA: TGTGCCAGCAGTGAAAGGACAGGGGGTCAGCCCCAGCATTTT; CDR3 protein: CASSERTGGQPQHF
J gene: TRBJ1-2; D gene: .; V gene: TRBV5-6; clone size: .; CDR3 DNA: TGTGCCAGCAGCTTGGGGACATCTGTAATGGGCTATGGCTACACCTTC; CDR3 protein: CASSLGTSVMGYGYTF
J gene: TRBJ2-7; D gene: TRBD1; V gene: TRBV19; clone size: .; CDR3 DNA: TGTGCCAGTAGTATAGTTCGGACAGGGGAGTACGAGCAGTACTTC; CDR3 protein: CASSIVRTGEYEQYF
J gene: TRBJ1-6; D gene: .; V gene: TRBV7-9; clone size: .; CDR3 DNA: TGTGCCAGCAGCTCCTTCGGGGGGCAGAGTTCACCCCTCCACTTT; CDR3 protein: CASSSFGGQSSPLHF
J gene: TRBJ1-1; D gene: TRBD1; V gene: TRBV2; clone size: .; CDR3 DNA: TGTGCCAGCAGTGAGGACAGGGGTCGAGGCACTGAAGCTTTCTTT; CDR3 protein: CASSEDRGRGTEAFF
J gene: TRBJ2-7; D gene: TRBD1; V gene: TRBV14; clone size: .; CDR3 DNA: TGTGCCAGCAGCCCCAGGGGGTACGAGCAGTACTTC; CDR3 protein: CASSPRGYEQYF
J gene: TRBJ1-2; D gene: .; V gene: TRBV3-1/TRBV3-2; clone size: once; CDR3 DNA: TGTGCCAGCAGCCAAGACCAGGGGGGCTACACCTTC; CDR3 protein: CASSQDQGGYTF
J gene: TRBJ2-1; D gene: TRBD2; V gene: TRBV11-3; clone size: .; CDR3 DNA: TGTGCCAGCAGCCTACTAGCGGGGGGGTACAATGAGCAGTTCTTC; CDR3 protein: CASSLLAGGYNEQFF
J gene: TRBJ2-7; D gene: .; V gene: TRBV6-5; clone size: few; CDR3 DNA: TGTGCCAGCAGTTACTCGGCAGGGTCTTACGAGCAGTACTTC; CDR3 protein: CASSYSAGSYEQYF
J gene: TRBJ1-4; D gene: TRBD1; V gene: TRBV19; clone size: .; CDR3 DNA: TGTGCCAGTAGTATCGGGGACAGGGGTAATGAAAAACTGTTTTTT; CDR3 protein: CASSIGDRGNEKLFF
J gene: TRBJ2-7; D gene: TRBD2; V gene: TRBV28; clone size: .; CDR3 DNA: TGTGCCAGCAGTTCCCCAGGAGCGGGGAACCACGAGCAGTACTTC; CDR3 protein: CASSSPGAGNHEQYF
J gene: TRBJ1-3; D gene: .; V gene: TRBV18; clone size: .; CDR3 DNA: TGTGCCAGCTCATCAGGAACTGGAAACACCATATATTTT; CDR3 protein: CASSSGTGNTIYF
J gene: TRBJ1-5; D gene: .; V gene: TRBV10-3; clone size: .; CDR3 DNA: TGTGCCTCCAGACAGAGCAATCAGCCCCAGCATTTT; CDR3 protein: CASRQSNQPQHF
J gene: TRBJ2-7; D gene: .; V gene: TRBV10-3; clone size: few; CDR3 DNA: TGTGCCATCGGAGACGGAGACTACGAGCAGTACTTC; CDR3 protein: CAIGDGDYEQYF
J gene: TRBJ2-5; D gene: .; V gene: TRBV3-1/TRBV3-2; clone size: .; CDR3 DNA: TGTGCCAGCAGCCAACCGGGGTGGGAGACCCAGTACTTC; CDR3 protein: CASSQPGWETQYF